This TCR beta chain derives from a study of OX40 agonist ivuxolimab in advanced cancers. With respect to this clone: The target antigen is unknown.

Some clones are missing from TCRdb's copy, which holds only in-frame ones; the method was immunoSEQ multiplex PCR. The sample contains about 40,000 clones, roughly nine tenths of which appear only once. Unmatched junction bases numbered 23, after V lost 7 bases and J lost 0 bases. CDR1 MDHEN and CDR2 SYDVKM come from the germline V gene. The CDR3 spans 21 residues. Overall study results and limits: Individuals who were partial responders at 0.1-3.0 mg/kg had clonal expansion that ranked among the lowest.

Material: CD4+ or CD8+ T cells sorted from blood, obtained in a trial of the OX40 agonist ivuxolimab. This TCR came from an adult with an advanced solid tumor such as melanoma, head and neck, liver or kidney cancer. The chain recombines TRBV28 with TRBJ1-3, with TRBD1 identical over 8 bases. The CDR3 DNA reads TGTGCCAGCACTCCCTTCCCGGGACAGGCTATTAAATTTCGCTCTGGAAACACCATATATTTT. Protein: CASTPFPGQAIKFRSGNTIYF.